The next 28 T cell receptor beta chains were all read from a single sample in a study of control samples from healthy donors and cancer patients. Only in-frame clones appear in the TCRdb table, and some are missing; sequencing was by immunoSEQ multiplex PCR. The sample lists fewer than 100,000 clones, roughly 78% occurring once. The sample consisted of blood. The receptors were gathered from a woman aged 55-70 years in good health.

The genes are TRBV27 and TRBJ1-5, with 8 nucleotides matching TRBD1. Unmatched junction bases numbered 5, after V lost 3 bases and J lost 4 bases. Germline assignment: CDR1 MNHEY and CDR2 SMNVEV (reference sequence). This CDR3 is built from 15 residues. CDR3 region: CASSLRQGRNQPQHF. As DNA, the CDR3 is TGTGCCAGCAGTTTGAGACAGGGGCGAAATCAGCCCCAGCATTTT.

The chain uses TRBV5-1 and TRBJ2-3; 9 nucleotides match TRBD2. Germline V gene sequence: CDR1 SGHRS, CDR2 YFSETQ. V was clipped by 0 bases and J by 5 bases; unmatched bases: 7. The CDR3 contains 16 residues. This CDR3 reads CASSLGGRGGVDTQYF. CDR3 sequence (DNA): TGCGCCAGCAGCTTGGGAGGGCGGGGGGGCGTAGATACGCAGTATTTT.

This chain links TRBV14 with TRBJ1-1; no clear D. This CDR3 spans 14 amino acids. CDR1 is SGHDN, CDR2 FVKESK, per germline. Trimming pared 4 bases from V and 0 bases from J, leaving 9 bases between. In nucleotides, the CDR3 is TGTGCCAGCAGCCGAGAACGGGTGAACACTGAAGCTTTCTTT. As protein: CASSRERVNTEAFF.

The chain combines TRBV28 with TRBJ1-2; D is unclear. Trimming took 2 bases from V and 8 from J, leaving 6 bases between them. Germline CDR1 reads MDHEN; CDR2 reads SYDVKM. The length of the CDR3 is 11 residues. CDR3 DNA sequence: TGTGCCAGCAGTTTACTGTCAGGCTACACCTTC. This codes for CASSLLSGYTF.

This clone was observed once. The rearrangement uses TRBV29-1 and TRBJ1-1; D is unresolved. The CDR3 has 13 amino acids. Germline assignment: CDR1 SQVTM and CDR2 ANQGSEA. V shed 7 bases and J shed 5 bases, with 17 bases lying between them. The CDR3 DNA sequence: TGCAGCGCCGAAGGTGGGATACGTACTGAAGCTTTCTTT. Encoded protein: CSAEGGIRTEAFF.

The CDR3 DNA follows: TGCGCCAGCAGCCGGGGACAGCTCTATGGCTACACCTTC. This codes for CASSRGQLYGYTF. The chain uses TRBV5-1 and TRBJ1-2; 7 bases line up with TRBD1. V was clipped by 4 bases and J by 4 bases; unmatched bases: 4. Germline values: CDR1 SGHRS, CDR2 YFSETQ. CDR3 length: 13 residues.

The chain has TRBV18 and TRBJ1-1, with D maybe TRBD1 (6 bases). The germline gives CDR1 KGHSH, CDR2 LQKENI. V was pared by 0 bases and J by 0 bases, with 11 bases between. The length of the CDR3 is 16 residues. This CDR3 is CASSPPLRGMNTEAFF. As DNA, the CDR3 is TGTGCCAGCTCACCACCCCTCAGGGGAATGAACACTGAAGCTTTCTTT.

The gene calls are TRBV5-4 and TRBJ2-1; unclear D gene. Germline V gene lookup returns CDR1 SGHNT and CDR2 YYREEE (reference sequence). V lost 0 bases and J 1 base, leaving 11 bases between the germline ends. The CDR3 covers 16 residues. CDR3 sequence: CASSLGPSTSYNEQFF. The CDR3, as DNA: TGTGCCAGCAGCTTGGGGCCCTCGACATCCTACAATGAGCAGTTCTTC. Full variable domain (remainder filled in from reference TRBV5-4 and TRBJ2-1): ETGVTQSPTHLIKTRGQQVTLRCSSQSGHNTVSWYQQALGQGPQFIFQYYREEENGRGNFPPRFSGLQFPNYSSELNVNALELDDSALYLCASSLGPSTSYNEQFFGPGTRLTVL.

V is TRBV12-2 and J is TRBJ2-7; the table calls TRBD1, which could not be checked here. TRBV12-2 counts as a pseudogene. CDR3 length: 12 amino acids. In DNA, the CDR3 is TGTGCAAGTCGCGCGACAGGGGACGAGCAGTACTTC. It is translated as CASRATGDEQYF.

The rearrangement links TRBV11-2 to TRBJ1-2; TRBD1 agrees at 10 bases. CDR1 SGHAT and CDR2 FQNNGV come from the germline V gene. V dropped 1 base and J dropped 5; count of bases not matched to a gene: 10. This CDR3 has 17 amino acids. The CDR3 DNA reads as TGTGCCAGCAGCTTAGTCCCTCCGACAGGGGGCAGTTATGGCTACACCTTC. This sequence encodes CASSLVPPTGGSYGYTF.

The count of this clone is one. V gene TRBV6-5 combines with J gene TRBJ1-1; TRBD1 matches at 8 bases. The ends lost 6 bases at V and 4 bases at J; junction bases unmatched: 7. This CDR3 comprises 14 residues. Germline-derived CDR1 and CDR2 are MNHEY and SVGAGI. In nucleotides, the CDR3 is TGTGCCAGCAGCCCCGGGACAGGTCGCACTGAAGCTTTCTTT. It is translated as CASSPGTGRTEAFF.

The chain joins TRBV27 to TRBJ2-1, with 10 nucleotides matching TRBD2. This CDR3 region has 14 residues. Trimming took 6 bases from V and 10 from J; bases not matched to a gene: 9. Germline V gene lookup returns CDR1 MNHEY and CDR2 SMNVEV (reference sequence). This CDR3 reads CASRIAGGPGEQFF. As DNA, the CDR3 is TGTGCCAGCAGAATAGCGGGGGGCCCAGGGGAGCAGTTCTTC.

V and J are TRBV9 and TRBJ1-3; perhaps TRBD1 as D (5 bases). The CDR3 extends over 17 amino acids. The germline CDR1 and CDR2 sequences are SGDLS and YYNGEE. V lost 0 bases, J lost 3 bases, and 16 bases lay in between. The chain's CDR3 is CASSVASGVGYGNTIYF. The CDR3 coding sequence is TGTGCCAGCAGCGTAGCGTCGGGGGTGGGTTATGGAAACACCATATATTTT.

The CDR3 here is CASSLYREQFF. The CDR3 DNA follows: TGTGCCAGCTCACTCTACAGGGAGCAGTTCTTC. J is TRBJ2-1 and V is TRBV18, with D possibly TRBD1 on 5 matching bases. The germline CDR1 and CDR2 sequences are KGHSH and LQKENI. The CDR3 covers 11 residues. V lost 4 bases, J lost 10 bases, and 8 bases lay in between.

The rearrangement uses TRBV5-4 and TRBJ2-2; D might be TRBD1 (5 bases). Per the germline V gene, CDR1 is SGHNT and CDR2 is YYREEE (reference sequence). Trimming took 1 base from V and 3 from J, leaving 10 bases between them. The CDR3 is 15 amino acids. The CDR3 spells CASSLIGADTGELFF. Written as DNA, the CDR3 is TGTGCCAGCAGCTTGATAGGGGCGGACACCGGGGAGCTGTTTTTT.

The genes are TRBV5-1 and TRBJ1-5, with TRBD1 matching 7 bases. Germline CDR1 and CDR2: SGHRS and YFSETQ. Trimming removed 5 bases from V and 2 bases from J; junction bases left unmatched: 4. CDR3 size: 14 residues. The CDR3 bases are TGCGCCAGCAGTCAGGGGACAGGCAATCAGCCCCAGCATTTT. This sequence encodes CASSQGTGNQPQHF.

The chain uses TRBV9 and TRBJ1-6; 10 positions match TRBD1. Looked up from germline, CDR1 is SGDLS and CDR2 is YYNGEE. Trimming took 4 bases from V and 9 from J; bases not matched to a gene: 4. The CDR3 sequence is 14 residues long. CDR3 nucleotide sequence: TGTGCCAGCAGCCCGACAGGGGGCTTTTCACCCCTCCACTTT. Translating gives CASSPTGGFSPLHF.

This chain links TRBV5-1 with TRBJ1-1, with D uncertain. Germline CDR1 and CDR2: SGHRS and YFSETQ. The CDR3 is 14 residues long. The V end was cut by 2 bases, the J end by 5 bases, with 13 bases between. DNA for the CDR3: TGCGCCAGCAGCTTATCGGGAGGGTCGACTGAAGCTTTCTTT. Translating gives CASSLSGGSTEAFF.

This chain links TRBV11-2 with TRBJ2-1; D might be TRBD1 or TRBD2, each matching 5 bases. This CDR3 region has 15 residues. The V and J ends lost 0 bases and 9 bases respectively, with 15 bases between them. Looked up from germline, CDR1 is SGHAT and CDR2 is FQNNGV. CDR3 coding DNA: TGTGCCAGCAGCTTAGACTTTACTGGGACGGCTGAGCAGTTCTTC. Its protein is CASSLDFTGTAEQFF.

The V and J genes are TRBV10-2 and TRBJ2-3; D is undetermined. Germline CDR1 is WSHSY and CDR2 is SAAADI. V was clipped by 4 bases and J by 2 bases, with 10 bases between them. CDR3 size: 14 residues. CDR3 sequence reads: CASSAVSVTDTQYF. The CDR3 DNA sequence: TGCGCCAGCAGTGCGGTCTCTGTCACAGATACGCAGTATTTT.

In its sample, this clone was seen a few times. The chain uses TRBV3-1 (or the pseudogene TRBV3-2) and TRBJ2-2; D unresolved. Germline lookup yields CDR1 LGHDT and CDR2 YNNKEL (reference sequence). The CDR3 length is 14 residues. Trimming shortened V by 4 bases and J by 0 bases, and 6 bases separated the two germline ends. The CDR3 region has the DNA TGTGCCAGCAGCCTCGGGTCGAACACCGGGGAGCTGTTTTTT. Protein sequence: CASSLGSNTGELFF.

The chain has TRBV6-5 and TRBJ2-7, with D perhaps TRBD1 (5 bases). V lost 6 bases and J 2 bases, leaving 17 bases between the germline ends. This CDR3 contains 15 residues. CDR1 is MNHEY and CDR2 is SVGAGI in the germline V gene. The CDR3 coding sequence is TGTGCCAGCAGAACCGGACACCAGAAAACCTACGAGCAGTACTTC. Its protein product is CASRTGHQKTYEQYF.

CDR3 sequence reads: CASSLRRFGEQFF. The CDR3 coding sequence is TGTGCCAGCAGTTTAAGAAGGTTTGGTGAGCAGTTCTTC. The chain uses TRBV6-5 and TRBJ2-1, with D uncertain. CDR1 and CDR2 (germline): MNHEY, SVGAGI. The CDR3 consists of 13 residues. V lost 4 bases to trimming and J lost 9 bases, with 13 bases between them.

The V and J genes are TRBV10-3 and TRBJ1-1; no reliable D call. Germline CDR1 is ENHRY and CDR2 is SYGVKD. The CDR3 spans 14 residues. V dropped 0 bases and J dropped 2 bases, with 7 bases sitting between them. In DNA form, the CDR3 reads TGTGCCATCAGTGAGTCAGGGAAAAACACTGAAGCTTTCTTT. Translation gives CAISESGKNTEAFF.

This sequence joins TRBV3-1 (or the pseudogene TRBV3-2) and TRBJ2-7; the D is unclear. This CDR3 comprises 16 residues. Deletions cut 5 bases from V and 5 bases from J, with 22 bases between. Germline CDR1 LGHDT, CDR2 YNNKEL (reference sequence). CDR3 region: CASSIGLPIRVDEQYF. CDR3 DNA sequence: TGTGCCAGCAGCATTGGGCTTCCCATTCGTGTAGACGAGCAGTACTTC.

This chain connects TRBV4-3 to TRBJ1-2, with D unresolved. The germline V gene has CDR1 LGHNA and CDR2 YSLEER. The CDR3 has 16 amino acids. Deletions cut 1 base from V and 5 bases from J, with 17 bases between. The CDR3 protein is CASSQVAVKVQYGYTF. The DNA for the CDR3 is TGCGCCAGCAGCCAAGTAGCGGTCAAGGTCCAATATGGCTACACCTTC.

The V call is TRBV6-5, the J call TRBJ1-6, with D unclear. Per the germline V gene, CDR1 is MNHEY and CDR2 is SVGAGI. Trimming took 0 bases from V and 13 from J, leaving 16 bases between them. This CDR3 is built from 15 residues. The CDR3 DNA is TGTGCCAGCAGTTACTCCCAAGGGTCGAGTACGCCCCTCCACTTT. Protein product: CASSYSQGSSTPLHF.

The gene calls are TRBV6-1 and TRBJ1-5; D might be TRBD1 (6 bases). This CDR3 has 19 amino acids. CDR1 and CDR2 from the germline V gene are MNHNS and SASEGT. The V gene lost 1 base and the J gene lost 6 bases, with 25 bases spanning the gap. In DNA form, the CDR3 reads TGTGCCAGCAGTGAAGGCTTGATAAACCGGTACAGGGCGAGTCAGCCCCAGCATTTT. It is translated as CASSEGLINRYRASQPQHF.